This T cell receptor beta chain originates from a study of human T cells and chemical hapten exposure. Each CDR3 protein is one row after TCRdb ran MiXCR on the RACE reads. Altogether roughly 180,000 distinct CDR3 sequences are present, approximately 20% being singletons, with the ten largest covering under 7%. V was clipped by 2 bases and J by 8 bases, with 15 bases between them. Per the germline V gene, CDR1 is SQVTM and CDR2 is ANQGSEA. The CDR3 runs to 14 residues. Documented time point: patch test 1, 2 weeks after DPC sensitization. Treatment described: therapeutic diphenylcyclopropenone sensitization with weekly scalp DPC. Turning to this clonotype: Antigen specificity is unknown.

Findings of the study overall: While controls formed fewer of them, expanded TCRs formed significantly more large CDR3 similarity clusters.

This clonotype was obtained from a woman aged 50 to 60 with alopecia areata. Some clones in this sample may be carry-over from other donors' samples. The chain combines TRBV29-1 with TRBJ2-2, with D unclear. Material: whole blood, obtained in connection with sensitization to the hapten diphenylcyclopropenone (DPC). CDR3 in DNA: TGCAGCGTTGAAACCTCACACGGCTGGGGGGAGCTGTTTTTT. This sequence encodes CSVETSHGWGELFF.